This TCR beta chain came from a study of control samples from healthy donors and cancer patients. Trimming pared 5 bases from V and 14 bases from J, leaving 10 bases between. CDR1 is MDHEN, CDR2 SYDVKM, per germline. The CDR3 is made up of 11 amino acids. Assay: immunoSEQ multiplex PCR; the TCRdb copy retains only in-frame clones and omits some. The sample consists of approximately 70,000 clones, 65% to 85% of them appearing once. The sequencing sample was made of blood. The chain has TRBV28 and TRBJ1-6; D gene uncertain. This sequence originates from a man aged 60 to 75 in good health. The CDR3 sequence is CASSLRVALHF. CDR3 nucleotide sequence: TGTGCCAGCAGTCTGAGAGTGGCCCTCCACTTT.